The rows below give T cell receptor beta chains drawn from one sample of a study of T cell changes during pregnancy in multiple sclerosis. Clones were read by immunoSEQ multiplex PCR, and TCRdb kept only the in-frame ones, dropping some. The sample includes tens of thousands of clones, 91% of them seen just once. The sequencing here drew on peripheral blood, taken in the third trimester of pregnancy. These receptors were collected from a female donor in good health, enrolled as a control in a pregnancy study. The CDR3 runs from the conserved cysteine through the conserved F or W. The D gene is left open where the match is weak. Clone size is given for some rows only: seen once, a few or many times, or a class if the clone is expanded.

DNA: TGTGCCAGCAGCTTAGAGAGGCCAGAGCAGTTCTTC
CDR3: CASSLERPEQFF
V: TRBV7-9
J: TRBJ2-1
D: .
size: .

DNA: TGTGCCAGCAGTTCGGCAGGGTACACCGGGGAGCTGTTTTTT
CDR3: CASSSAGYTGELFF
V: TRBV28
J: TRBJ2-2
D: .
size: .

DNA: TGTGCCAGCTCCCGAGGACAGGGGGCTATGGGGAATCAGCCCCAGCATTTT
CDR3: CASSRGQGAMGNQPQHF
V: TRBV18
J: TRBJ1-5
D: TRBD1
size: .

DNA: TGTGCCAGCAGCGTAGGGGGACAGGGGATCTACGAGCAGTACTTC
CDR3: CASSVGGQGIYEQYF
V: TRBV9
J: TRBJ2-7
D: TRBD1
size: .

DNA: TGTGCCAGCAGTTACTCGACAGGGGTGAACACCGGGGAGCTGTTTTTT
CDR3: CASSYSTGVNTGELFF
V: TRBV6-5
J: TRBJ2-2
D: TRBD1
size: .

DNA: TGTGCCAGCAGCCCGGACAGGGTCGGTCTCTATGGCTACACCTTC
CDR3: CASSPDRVGLYGYTF
V: TRBV7-9
J: TRBJ1-2
D: TRBD1
size: .

DNA: TGCGCCAGCAGCCAATTAGACAGGGACACTGAAGCTTTCTTT
CDR3: CASSQLDRDTEAFF
V: TRBV4-3
J: TRBJ1-1
D: TRBD1
size: few

DNA: TGTGCCAGCAGTTGGGACAGGTCCGCGCAGCAGTACTTC
CDR3: CASSWDRSAQQYF
V: TRBV7-2
J: TRBJ2-7
D: TRBD1
size: .

DNA: TGTGCCAGCAGTGACTCCCCGGGGGACCGGAAAGATACGCAGTATTTT
CDR3: CASSDSPGDRKDTQYF
V: TRBV6-4
J: TRBJ2-3
D: .
size: .

DNA: TGTGCCAGTAGTATAGCCACAGGGGGCCGTGTAAGCTACACCTTC
CDR3: CASSIATGGRVSYTF
V: TRBV19
J: TRBJ1-2
D: TRBD1
size: .

DNA: TGTGCCAGCAGTTACTCGGGGACTCCCACGAACACTGAAGCTTTCTTT
CDR3: CASSYSGTPTNTEAFF
V: TRBV6-5
J: TRBJ1-1
D: .
size: .

DNA: TGCGCCAGCAGCTTGGAACCAGCGGGGGGCCAAGAGACCCAGTACTTC
CDR3: CASSLEPAGGQETQYF
V: TRBV5-1
J: TRBJ2-5
D: TRBD2
size: .

DNA: TGTGCCAGCAGCGAACACGGGGCGCGGGGGCGGTACGAGCAGTACTTC
CDR3: CASSEHGARGRYEQYF
V: TRBV11-2
J: TRBJ2-7
D: .
size: .

DNA: TGTGCCAGCTCACCGCTCAGTCGGAACACTGAAGCTTTCTTT
CDR3: CASSPLSRNTEAFF
V: TRBV18
J: TRBJ1-1
D: .
size: .

DNA: TGTGCCAGCAGTTTATCCTACGTGGCTAGCGGGGAGTCGGGATACAATGAGCAGTTCTTC
CDR3: CASSLSYVASGESGYNEQFF
V: TRBV27
J: TRBJ2-1
D: TRBD2
size: .

DNA: TGTGCCAGCAGTGAAGCCCGCGGGACCCCGCAGTATTTT
CDR3: CASSEARGTPQYF
V: TRBV6-1
J: TRBJ2-3
D: .
size: once

DNA: TGCGCCAGCTGCGGAGGGACAGGGGAGCGGAATGAGCAGTTCTTC
CDR3: CASCGGTGERNEQFF
V: TRBV5-1
J: TRBJ2-1
D: TRBD1
size: .

DNA: TGTGCCAGCAGCTCAAGACCTTCAACAGGCCGCGGAAACACCATATATTTT
CDR3: CASSSRPSTGRGNTIYF
V: TRBV7-2
J: TRBJ1-3
D: .
size: once

DNA: TGTGCCAGCAGTGTTGGCGGGAGGCGTGAGCAGTTCTTC
CDR3: CASSVGGRREQFF
V: TRBV25-1
J: TRBJ2-1
D: TRBD2
size: .

DNA: TGCGCCAGCAGCCCCTGGGCCCCGGCGTCCTACGAGCAGTACTTC
CDR3: CASSPWAPASYEQYF
V: TRBV5-1
J: TRBJ2-7
D: .
size: .

DNA: TGCGCCAGCAGTCGATCGCAGGGGGCCGAGACCCAGTACTTC
CDR3: CASSRSQGAETQYF
V: TRBV5-1
J: TRBJ2-5
D: TRBD1
size: .

DNA: TGTGCCAGCAGTTACAGAGGGTTGGGCACAGATACGCAGTATTTT
CDR3: CASSYRGLGTDTQYF
V: TRBV6-5
J: TRBJ2-3
D: .
size: .

DNA: TGTGCCAGCTCACCGCCCGGACTAGCGGGAGGGCCGTATCATGAGCAGTTCTTC
CDR3: CASSPPGLAGGPYHEQFF
V: TRBV18
J: TRBJ2-1
D: TRBD2
size: .

DNA: TGTGCCAGCAGCCCCGACAGATATAGCAATCAGCCCCAGCATTTT
CDR3: CASSPDRYSNQPQHF
V: TRBV4-2
J: TRBJ1-5
D: .
size: .

DNA: TGTGCCAGCTCGGGACAGGAAAATCAGCCCCAGCATTTT
CDR3: CASSGQENQPQHF
V: TRBV18
J: TRBJ1-5
D: TRBD1
size: .

DNA: TGTGCCAGCAGCTTGGTTTGGGGACAGTTTTCTGAAAAACTGTTTTTT
CDR3: CASSLVWGQFSEKLFF
V: TRBV5-8
J: TRBJ1-4
D: TRBD1
size: .

DNA: TGTGCCAGCAGTTTTGAGGCTGTCCTATCGGGGGGCTCCTACGAGCAGTACTTC
CDR3: CASSFEAVLSGGSYEQYF
V: TRBV28
J: TRBJ2-7
D: TRBD2
size: few

DNA: TGTGCCATCAGTGAGTCGATCGGCAGGGGGTCCTACGAGCAGTACTTC
CDR3: CAISESIGRGSYEQYF
V: TRBV10-3
J: TRBJ2-7
D: TRBD1
size: .

DNA: TGTGCCAGCAGTAACTCAGGGGGAGGGACTGAAGCTTTCTTT
CDR3: CASSNSGGGTEAFF
V: TRBV6-5
J: TRBJ1-1
D: TRBD1
size: .

DNA: TGTGCCAGCAGTGAAGGGACAGGGGACCTCTACGAGCAGTACTTC
CDR3: CASSEGTGDLYEQYF
V: TRBV2
J: TRBJ2-7
D: TRBD1
size: .

DNA: TGTGCCAGCAGTCCCTACAGGGGGCTAACGAACACTGAAGCTTTCTTT
CDR3: CASSPYRGLTNTEAFF
V: TRBV28
J: TRBJ1-1
D: TRBD1
size: .

DNA: TGTGCCAGCAGCTCAGGGGACAGCCGCGCCTATGGCTACACCTTC
CDR3: CASSSGDSRAYGYTF
V: TRBV9
J: TRBJ1-2
D: TRBD1
size: .

DNA: TGTGCCAGCAGCTACGGGACACCGCTCACAGATACGCAGTATTTT
CDR3: CASSYGTPLTDTQYF
V: TRBV11-2
J: TRBJ2-3
D: .
size: .

DNA: TGTGCCAGCAGTTTAGATTTACGAGGGTGGAGTGGGGCTTTCTTT
CDR3: CASSLDLRGWSGAFF
V: TRBV28
J: TRBJ1-1
D: .
size: once

DNA: TGTGCCAGCCCCCGGGGGGGCAGCTCCTACGAGCAGTACTTC
CDR3: CASPRGGSSYEQYF
V: TRBV28
J: TRBJ2-7
D: TRBD2
size: .

DNA: TGTGCCAGCAGTCATAGCGGGGCCGATACGCAGTATTTT
CDR3: CASSHSGADTQYF
V: TRBV6-4
J: TRBJ2-3
D: TRBD2
size: .

DNA: TGCGCCAGCAGCCCTCTTCGCGGGCTGGCGGGGGCTTCGTACAATGAGCAGTTCTTC
CDR3: CASSPLRGLAGASYNEQFF
V: TRBV5-1
J: TRBJ2-1
D: .
size: .

DNA: TGTGCCAGTAGTATAGATCTGACAGGGAGCCCAGATACGCAGTATTTT
CDR3: CASSIDLTGSPDTQYF
V: TRBV19
J: TRBJ2-3
D: TRBD1
size: .

DNA: TGTGCCAGTAGCATGAGGGGGCGACTAGCGGGGAAAGACACCGGGGAGCTGTTTTTT
CDR3: CASSMRGRLAGKDTGELFF
V: TRBV19
J: TRBJ2-2
D: TRBD2
size: .

DNA: TGTGCCAGTAGTGTCCTACTAGCGGGGGGGCCAGATACGCAGTATTTT
CDR3: CASSVLLAGGPDTQYF
V: TRBV19
J: TRBJ2-3
D: TRBD2
size: .

DNA: TGCGCCAGCGGCTTATTTCCGGGCTATGGCTACACCTTC
CDR3: CASGLFPGYGYTF
V: TRBV5-1
J: TRBJ1-2
D: .
size: .

DNA: TGTGCCAGCACCGTCGGCCAGGGTGGAGGGGAGCTGTTTTTT
CDR3: CASTVGQGGGELFF
V: TRBV7-9
J: TRBJ2-2
D: .
size: .

DNA: TGCAGCGTTGGTAGGGGGAACTATGGCTACACCTTC
CDR3: CSVGRGNYGYTF
V: TRBV29-1
J: TRBJ1-2
D: .
size: .

DNA: TGTGCCAGCACCAAAGCCGGACAGGGGGCAGTCGACGAGCAGTACTTC
CDR3: CASTKAGQGAVDEQYF
V: TRBV6-7
J: TRBJ2-7
D: TRBD1
size: .

DNA: TGTGCCAGCAGCTTGGCAGGACAGGGGTACACCATATATTTT
CDR3: CASSLAGQGYTIYF
V: TRBV5-6
J: TRBJ1-3
D: TRBD1
size: .

DNA: TGTGCCAGCAGTGTGAGACCAGGGTCCCAGAAGAACACTGAAGCTTTCTTT
CDR3: CASSVRPGSQKNTEAFF
V: TRBV28
J: TRBJ1-1
D: .
size: .

DNA: TGTGCCAGCAGCTCCAGGGGACTAGCGGGCGAGCAGTACTTC
CDR3: CASSSRGLAGEQYF
V: TRBV7-6
J: TRBJ2-7
D: TRBD2
size: .

DNA: TGTGCCAGCAGCCAAGATCGACAGGGCCAGGTTTCGGACTACGAGCAGTACTTC
CDR3: CASSQDRQGQVSDYEQYF
V: TRBV4-2
J: TRBJ2-7
D: TRBD1
size: once

DNA: TGTGCCAGCAGCTTAGGGACTAGCGTTTCCTACGAGCAGTACTTC
CDR3: CASSLGTSVSYEQYF
V: TRBV7-2
J: TRBJ2-7
D: TRBD2
size: .

DNA: TGTGCCAGCAGACCCGGACAGGGAGTCCGTTCCTACGAGCAGTACTTC
CDR3: CASRPGQGVRSYEQYF
V: TRBV6-6
J: TRBJ2-7
D: TRBD1
size: .

DNA: TGTGCCAGCAGCCCTCTTATTGGCTACACCTTC
CDR3: CASSPLIGYTF
V: TRBV5-5
J: TRBJ1-2
D: .
size: .

DNA: TGTGCCAGCAGCTTAGGACAGGGCCGGGAACAGCCCCAGCATTTT
CDR3: CASSLGQGREQPQHF
V: TRBV7-9
J: TRBJ1-5
D: TRBD1
size: .